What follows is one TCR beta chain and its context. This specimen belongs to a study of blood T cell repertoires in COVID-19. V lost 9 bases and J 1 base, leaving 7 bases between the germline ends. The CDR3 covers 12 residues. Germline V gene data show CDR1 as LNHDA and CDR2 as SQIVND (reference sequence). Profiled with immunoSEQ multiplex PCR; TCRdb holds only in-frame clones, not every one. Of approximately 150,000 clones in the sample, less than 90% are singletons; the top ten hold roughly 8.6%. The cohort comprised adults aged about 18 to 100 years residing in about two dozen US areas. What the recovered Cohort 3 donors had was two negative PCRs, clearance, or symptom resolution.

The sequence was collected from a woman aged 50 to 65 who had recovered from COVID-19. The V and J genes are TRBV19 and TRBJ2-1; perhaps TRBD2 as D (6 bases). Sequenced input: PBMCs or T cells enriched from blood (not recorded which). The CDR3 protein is CASGSSYNEQFF. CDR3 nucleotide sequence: TGTGCCAGCGGGAGTTCCTACAATGAGCAGTTCTTC.